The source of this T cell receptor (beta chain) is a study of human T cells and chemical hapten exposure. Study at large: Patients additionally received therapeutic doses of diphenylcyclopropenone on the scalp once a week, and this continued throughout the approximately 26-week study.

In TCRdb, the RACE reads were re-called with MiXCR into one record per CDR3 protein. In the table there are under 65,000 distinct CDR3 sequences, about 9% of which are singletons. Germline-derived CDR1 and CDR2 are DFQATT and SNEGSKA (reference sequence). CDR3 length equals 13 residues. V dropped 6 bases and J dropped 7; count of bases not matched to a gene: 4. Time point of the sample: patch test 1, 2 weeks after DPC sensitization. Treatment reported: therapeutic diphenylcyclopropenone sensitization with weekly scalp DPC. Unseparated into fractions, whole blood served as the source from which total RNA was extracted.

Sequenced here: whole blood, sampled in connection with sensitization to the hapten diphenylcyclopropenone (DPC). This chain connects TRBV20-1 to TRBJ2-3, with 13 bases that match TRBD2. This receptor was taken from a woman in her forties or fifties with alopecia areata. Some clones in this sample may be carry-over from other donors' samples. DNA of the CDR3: TGCAGTGCGAGGACTAGCGGGAGTAATACGCAGTATTTT. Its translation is CSARTSGSNTQYF.